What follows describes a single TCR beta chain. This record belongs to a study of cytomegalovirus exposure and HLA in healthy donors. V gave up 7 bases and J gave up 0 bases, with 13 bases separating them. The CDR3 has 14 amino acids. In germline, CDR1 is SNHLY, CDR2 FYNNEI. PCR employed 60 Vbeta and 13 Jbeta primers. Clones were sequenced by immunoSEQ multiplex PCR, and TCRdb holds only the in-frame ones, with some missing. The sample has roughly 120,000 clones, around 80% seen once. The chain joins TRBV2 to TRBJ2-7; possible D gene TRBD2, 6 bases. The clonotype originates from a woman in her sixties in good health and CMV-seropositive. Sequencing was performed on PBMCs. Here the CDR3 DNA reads TGTGCCAGCACGGGGACTTCTAGCTCCTACGAGCAGTACTTC. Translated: CASTGTSSSYEQYF.